This is a list of T cell receptor beta chains from one sample in a study of technical replicates of blood from a few donors. Method: immunoSEQ multiplex PCR; TCRdb's copy keeps in-frame clones and lacks some. This sample has fewer than 90,000 clones, with about 90% found just once. The source material was T cells isolated from PBMCs. The receptors here all came from a human donor in good health. Both conserved end residues are part of each CDR3. Fields, in order: D gene, V gene, J gene, CDR3 length, clone size, CDR3 DNA, CDR3 protein. The D gene is left open where the match is weak. Expanded clones get a size class; other rows say once, few or many, or leave the size out.

>NA|TRBV19|TRBJ1-4|13|NA
TGTGCCAGTAGTATTGGAGGTAGTGAAAAACTGTTTTTT
CASSIGGSEKLFF
>TRBD1|TRBV28|TRBJ2-4|13|once
TGTGCCAGCAGCCTACCCACAGGGGATATTCAGTACTTC
CASSLPTGDIQYF
>TRBD2|TRBV7-2|TRBJ2-7|15|NA
TGTGCCAGCAGCTTAGAACTAGCGGGAGGTAACGAGCAGTACTTC
CASSLELAGGNEQYF
>TRBD1|TRBV13|TRBJ2-1|14|NA
TGTGCCAGCAGCTTTGGGACAGGGGGTGATGAGCAGTTCTTC
CASSFGTGGDEQFF
>NA|TRBV6-1|TRBJ1-5|15|once
TGTGCCAGCAGTACCCCGTGGAGGTACGGTCAGCCCCAGCATTTT
CASSTPWRYGQPQHF
>NA|TRBV10-2|TRBJ1-2|14|NA
TGCGCCAGCAGTGCTACAGGGACCGGGGGGGGCTACACCTTC
CASSATGTGGGYTF
>NA|TRBV7-8|TRBJ1-2|14|NA
TGTGCCAGCAGCTTAGGGGTCAGGGACTATGGCTACACCTTC
CASSLGVRDYGYTF
>NA|TRBV4-2|TRBJ2-7|17|NA
TGTGCCAGCAGCCAAGAAGGAGCTCCAGCAGCAATCTACGAGCAGTACTTC
CASSQEGAPAAIYEQYF
>TRBD1|TRBV6-4|TRBJ1-1|13|few
TGTGCCAGCAGTGACACTGGACAGGCTGAAGCTTTCTTT
CASSDTGQAEAFF
>TRBD1|TRBV9|TRBJ2-3|15|NA
TGTGCCAGCAACGGACAGGCTGACCTCACAGATACGCAGTATTTT
CASNGQADLTDTQYF
>NA|TRBV18|TRBJ1-3|19|NA
TGTGCCAGCTCACCCGGGATATTTACGGCAGGTTCCTCTGGAAACACCATATATTTT
CASSPGIFTAGSSGNTIYF
>TRBD1|TRBV6-5|TRBJ1-2|14|NA
TGTGCCAGCAAACGGGACAGCTTACCCGCTGGCTACACCTTC
CASKRDSLPAGYTF
>TRBD1|TRBV7-3|TRBJ2-7|15|NA
TGTGCCAGCAGCCGGGGACAGGGGGCCAAGGGCGAGCAGTACTTC
CASSRGQGAKGEQYF
>NA|TRBV5-1|TRBJ1-4|14|few
TGCGCCAGCAGCTTGGTCCAGGGAGGAGAAAAACTGTTTTTT
CASSLVQGGEKLFF
>NA|TRBV9|TRBJ2-1|15|NA
TGTGCCAGCAGCGTGAGTTGGGGGACTTACAATGAGCAGTTCTTC
CASSVSWGTYNEQFF
>NA|TRBV11-2|TRBJ2-1|14|NA
TGTGCCAGCAGCTTAGCGGGAGCCGTAAATGAGCAGTTCTTC
CASSLAGAVNEQFF
>TRBD2|TRBV11-2|TRBJ2-1|16|NA
TGTGCCAGCAGCTTAGATCAAGTGGGAGGGAGCAATGAGCAGTTCTTC
CASSLDQVGGSNEQFF
>NA|TRBV2|TRBJ2-1|14|NA
TGTGCCAGCTGCCGGTTAGCGGAAAAAAATGAGCAGTTCTTC
CASCRLAEKNEQFF
>TRBD2|TRBV9|TRBJ2-1|16|NA
TGTGCCAGCAGCGTAACAGGAGCGGGAGGGCCGGAGGGGCAGTTCTTC
CASSVTGAGGPEGQFF
>TRBD2|TRBV19|TRBJ2-6|17|NA
TGTGCCAGTATTCTGACTAGCGGGAGAGCTGGGGCCAACGTCCTGACTTTC
CASILTSGRAGANVLTF
>NA|TRBV6-1|TRBJ1-2|14|NA
TGTGCCAGCACGGGTCAGGGATGGAACTATGGCTACACCTTC
CASTGQGWNYGYTF
>TRBD1|TRBV29-1|TRBJ1-2|13|few
TGCAGCTCGCGGGACAGTCTTAACTATGGCTACACCTTC
CSSRDSLNYGYTF
>TRBD1|TRBV7-9|TRBJ2-1|15|NA
TGTGCCAGCAGCAATCATGCCGGGACAGAGAATGAGCAGTTCTTC
CASSNHAGTENEQFF
>NA|TRBV15|TRBJ1-1|15|once
TGTGCCACCAGCAGATCCACAGGGTCCGGCACTGAAGCTTTCTTT
CATSRSTGSGTEAFF
>TRBD2|TRBV5-4|TRBJ2-7|14|NA
TGTGCCAGCAGCTTAGCTAGCGGGTTCAACGAGCAGTACTTC
CASSLASGFNEQYF
>NA|TRBV5-1|TRBJ1-5|15|NA
TGCGCCAGCAGCTTGGCCGGAGATAGCAATCAGCCCCAGCATTTT
CASSLAGDSNQPQHF
>TRBD2|TRBV30|TRBJ2-1|15|NA
TGTGCCTTGGCCGGAGCGGGAGGTTTCGACAATGAGCAGTTCTTC
CALAGAGGFDNEQFF
>NA|TRBV11-3|TRBJ2-7|11|NA
TGTGCCAGCAGCTTACTTTACGAGCAGTACTTC
CASSLLYEQYF
>NA|TRBV9|TRBJ1-1|13|NA
TGTGCCAGCAGCGTTAGGGGGAGCACTGAAGCTTTCTTT
CASSVRGSTEAFF
>TRBD1|TRBV7-9|TRBJ1-5|15|NA
TGTGCCAGCAGCTTAGGAGGGGGCAACAATCAGCCCCAGCATTTT
CASSLGGGNNQPQHF
>TRBD1|TRBV5-1|TRBJ1-5|14|NA
TGCGCCAGCAGCTTGGGGGTAGGGGGCTCGCCCCAGCATTTT
CASSLGVGGSPQHF
>TRBD1|TRBV7-9|TRBJ1-5|15|NA
TGTGCCAGCACCACGGACAGGGAGGAGGGTCAGCCCCAGCATTTT
CASTTDREEGQPQHF
>TRBD1|TRBV6-5|TRBJ1-5|13|NA
TGTGCCACCGGGGACAGGGGGCAACAGCCCCAGCATTTT
CATGDRGQQPQHF
>TRBD1|TRBV2|TRBJ1-3|15|NA
TGTGCCAGCAGGATATCGGGACAGTTTGGAAACACCATATATTTT
CASRISGQFGNTIYF
>TRBD1|TRBV9|TRBJ2-7|15|NA
TGTGCCAGCAGCGAACTCGGGACAGGGAACTACGAGCAGTACTTC
CASSELGTGNYEQYF
>NA|TRBV6-9|TRBJ2-5|10|NA
TGTGCCAGAATACAAGAGACCCAGTACTTC
CARIQETQYF
>NA|TRBV9|TRBJ2-2|13|once
TGTGCCAGCAGCGTAGCAGGGCCCGGGGAGCTGTTTTTT
CASSVAGPGELFF
>TRBD2|TRBV28|TRBJ2-1|18|NA
TGTGCCAGCAGTTTGGTGGGCCTAGGAGCGGGAGGGAAGCATGAGCAGTTCTTC
CASSLVGLGAGGKHEQFF
>TRBD1|TRBV19|TRBJ2-7|13|NA
TGTGCCAGTAGTGCCAGACAGGGGAACGAGCAGTACTTC
CASSARQGNEQYF
>NA|TRBV25-1|TRBJ2-1|13|NA
TGTGCCAGCAGTGAGATCTCGCCTACGGGGCAGTTCTTC
CASSEISPTGQFF
>NA|TRBV19|TRBJ1-4|17|NA
TGTGCCAGTACCCCAGGCAGCCAGCTTGCAACTAATGAAAAACTGTTTTTT
CASTPGSQLATNEKLFF
>NA|TRBV2|TRBJ2-7|11|NA
TGTGCCAGCACCCGGGTCTACGAGCAGTACTTC
CASTRVYEQYF
>NA|TRBV5-1|TRBJ2-7|13|NA
TGCGCCAGCAGCTTTCAATCAGGGTCCGAGCAGTACTTC
CASSFQSGSEQYF
>TRBD2|TRBV7-3|TRBJ2-1|16|NA
TGTGCCAGCAGCTCAGAGACTAGCGGGACGCGCGATGAGCAGTTCTTC
CASSSETSGTRDEQFF
>TRBD2|TRBV9|TRBJ2-3|18|NA
TGTGCCAGCAGCGTCCCGGAGACTAGCGAACTAAGCACAGATACGCAGTATTTT
CASSVPETSELSTDTQYF
>TRBD2|TRBV13|TRBJ2-1|17|NA
TGTGCCAGCAGCTTAGCTAAGCGGGAGGGCAAGGGCAATGAGCAGTTCTTC
CASSLAKREGKGNEQFF
>TRBD1|TRBV5-1|TRBJ2-7|16|NA
TGCGCCAGCAGCTTGGGGACAGGGGGCGGCCCCTACGAGCAGTACTTC
CASSLGTGGGPYEQYF
>TRBD1|TRBV2|TRBJ1-5|14|NA
TGTGCCAGCAGTGAGGACAGGGGGCTTCAGCCCCAGCATTTT
CASSEDRGLQPQHF
>NA|TRBV6-5|TRBJ2-1|13|NA
TGTGCCAGCAGTTACCGGGAAGCGGATGAGCAGTTCTTC
CASSYREADEQFF
>NA|TRBV6-1|TRBJ1-2|15|NA
TGTGCCAGCAGTGAATTCCTCGGGGTTGGCTATGGCTACACCTTC
CASSEFLGVGYGYTF
>TRBD1|TRBV5-6|TRBJ2-7|15|NA
TGTGCCAGCAGCTTTGGGGGGACAGGGGGCCAAGAGCAGTACTTC
CASSFGGTGGQEQYF
>TRBD1|TRBV27|TRBJ1-1|12|NA
TGTGCCAGCAGTCCTGGACAGGGTGAAGCTTTCTTT
CASSPGQGEAFF
>NA|TRBV15|TRBJ2-7|14|NA
TGTGCCACCAGCAGAGATCACGAGTTGTACGAGCAGTACTTC
CATSRDHELYEQYF
>NA|TRBV5-1|TRBJ2-5|16|NA
TGCGCCAGCAGCTTAAACCTCCGGAGGAGTCAAGAGACCCAGTACTTC
CASSLNLRRSQETQYF
>NA|TRBV6-6|TRBJ2-7|12|NA
TGTGCCAGCAGTCACAGGGTCTACGAGCAGTACTTC
CASSHRVYEQYF